This T cell receptor beta chain emerged from a study of shared clonotypes between healthy human individuals. Per germline, CDR1 KGHSH and CDR2 LQKENI. V lost 3 bases and J lost 6; bases outside the gene matches: 4. CDR3 size: 14 residues. Profiling relied on immunoSEQ multiplex PCR, and the TCRdb table lists in-frame clones only, not all of them. The sample records hundreds of thousands of clones, 60% to 75% being singletons. The TCR was taken from a woman between 25 and 40 years old in good health. Specimen: memory CD4+ T cells sorted from blood. Subset: CD45RA-negative fraction. The chain uses TRBV18 and TRBJ1-5, with 8 bases lining up with TRBD1. The CDR3 sequence is CASSPDREGQPQHF. In DNA, the CDR3 is TGTGCCAGCTCACCGGACAGGGAGGGTCAGCCCCAGCATTTT.